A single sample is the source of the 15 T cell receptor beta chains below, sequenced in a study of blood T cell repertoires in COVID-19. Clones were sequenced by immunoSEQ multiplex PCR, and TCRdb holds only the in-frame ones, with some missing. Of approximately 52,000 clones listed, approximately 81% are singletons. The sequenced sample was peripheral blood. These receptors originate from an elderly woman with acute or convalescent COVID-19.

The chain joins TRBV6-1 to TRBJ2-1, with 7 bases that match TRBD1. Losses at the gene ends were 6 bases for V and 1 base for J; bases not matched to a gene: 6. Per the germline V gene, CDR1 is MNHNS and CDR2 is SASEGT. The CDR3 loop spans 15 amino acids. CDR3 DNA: TGTGCCAGCAGGCTCGGACAGGTTTCCTACAATGAGCAGTTCTTC. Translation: CASRLGQVSYNEQFF.

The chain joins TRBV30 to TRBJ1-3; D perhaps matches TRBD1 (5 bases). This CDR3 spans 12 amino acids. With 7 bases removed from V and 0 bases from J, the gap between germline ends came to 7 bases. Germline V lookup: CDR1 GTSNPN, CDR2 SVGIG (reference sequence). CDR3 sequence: CASQGSGNTIYF. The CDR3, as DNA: TGTGCCTCTCAGGGCTCTGGAAACACCATATATTTT.

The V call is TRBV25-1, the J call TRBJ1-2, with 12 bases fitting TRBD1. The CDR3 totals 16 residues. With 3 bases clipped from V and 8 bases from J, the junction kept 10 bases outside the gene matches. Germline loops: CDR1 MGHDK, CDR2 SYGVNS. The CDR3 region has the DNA TGTGCCAGCAGTGATTACCGGGACAGGGGGCTTTCGGGCTACACCTTC. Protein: CASSDYRDRGLSGYTF.

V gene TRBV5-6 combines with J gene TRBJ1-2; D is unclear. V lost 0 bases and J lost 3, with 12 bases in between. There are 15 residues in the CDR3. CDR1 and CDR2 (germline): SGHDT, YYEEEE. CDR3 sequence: CASSLVTARDYGYTF. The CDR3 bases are TGTGCCAGCAGCTTGGTAACCGCGCGAGACTATGGCTACACCTTC.

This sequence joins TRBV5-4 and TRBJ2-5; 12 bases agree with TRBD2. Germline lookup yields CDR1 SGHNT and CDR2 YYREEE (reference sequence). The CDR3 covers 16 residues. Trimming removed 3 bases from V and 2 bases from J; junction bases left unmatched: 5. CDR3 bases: TGTGCCAGCAGCTGGGATGGACTAGCGGGACAAGAGACCCAGTACTTC. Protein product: CASSWDGLAGQETQYF.

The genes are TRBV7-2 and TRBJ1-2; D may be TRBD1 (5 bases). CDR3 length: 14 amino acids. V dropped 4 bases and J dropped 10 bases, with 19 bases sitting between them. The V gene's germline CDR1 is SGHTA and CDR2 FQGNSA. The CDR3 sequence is CASSSGHPSYLYTF. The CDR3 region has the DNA TGTGCCAGCAGCTCCGGACACCCAAGTTACCTCTACACCTTC.

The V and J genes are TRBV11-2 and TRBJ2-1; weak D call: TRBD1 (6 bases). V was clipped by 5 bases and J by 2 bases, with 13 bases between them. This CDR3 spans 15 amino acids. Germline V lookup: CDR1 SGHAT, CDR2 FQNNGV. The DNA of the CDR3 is TGTGCCAGCAGCATCTCGGACAGCCCCTACAATGAGCAGTTCTTC. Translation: CASSISDSPYNEQFF. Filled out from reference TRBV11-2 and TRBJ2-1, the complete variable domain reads EAGVAQSPRYKIIEKRQSVAFWCNPISGHATLYWYQQILGQGPKLLIQFQNNGVVDDSQLPKDRFSAERLKGVDSTLKIQPAKLEDSAVYLCASSISDSPYNEQFFGPGTRLTVL.

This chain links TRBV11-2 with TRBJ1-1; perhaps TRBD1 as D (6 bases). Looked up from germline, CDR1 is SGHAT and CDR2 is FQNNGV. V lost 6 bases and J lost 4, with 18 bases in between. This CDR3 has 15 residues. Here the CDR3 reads CASSYRDTGVTEAFF. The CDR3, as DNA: TGTGCCAGCAGTTACCGGGACACCGGAGTCACTGAAGCTTTCTTT.

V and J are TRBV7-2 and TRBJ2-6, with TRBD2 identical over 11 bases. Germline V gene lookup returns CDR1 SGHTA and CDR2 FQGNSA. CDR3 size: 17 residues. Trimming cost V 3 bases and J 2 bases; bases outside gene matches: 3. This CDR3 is CASSFLAGGAGANVLTF. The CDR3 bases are TGTGCCAGCAGCTTTCTAGCGGGGGGCGCTGGGGCCAACGTCCTGACTTTC.

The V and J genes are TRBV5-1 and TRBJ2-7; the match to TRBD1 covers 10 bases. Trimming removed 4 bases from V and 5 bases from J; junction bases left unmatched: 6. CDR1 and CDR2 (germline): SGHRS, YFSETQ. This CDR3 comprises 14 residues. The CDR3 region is CASSAGQGVDEQYF. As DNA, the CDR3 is TGCGCCAGCAGCGCCGGACAGGGGGTGGACGAGCAGTACTTC.

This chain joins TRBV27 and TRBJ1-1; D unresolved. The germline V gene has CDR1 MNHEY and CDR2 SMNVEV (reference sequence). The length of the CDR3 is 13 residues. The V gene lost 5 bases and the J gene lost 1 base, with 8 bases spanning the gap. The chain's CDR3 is CASSQRGNTEAFF. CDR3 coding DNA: TGTGCCAGCAGTCAACGGGGGAACACTGAAGCTTTCTTT.

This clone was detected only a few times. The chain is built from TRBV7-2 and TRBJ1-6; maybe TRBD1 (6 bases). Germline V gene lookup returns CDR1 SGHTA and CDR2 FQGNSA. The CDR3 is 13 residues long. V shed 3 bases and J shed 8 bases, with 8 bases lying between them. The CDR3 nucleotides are TGTGCCAGCAGCTTCTCAGGGGATTCACCCCTCCACTTT. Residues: CASSFSGDSPLHF.

The CDR3 spells CASSLTGFNGELFF. CDR3 in DNA: TGCGCCAGCAGCTTGACAGGGTTTAACGGGGAGCTGTTTTTT. The chain joins TRBV5-1 to TRBJ2-2; tentatively, D is TRBD1 (6 bases). V shed 1 base and J shed 7 bases, with 11 bases lying between them. The CDR3 runs 14 residues. The V gene's germline CDR1 is SGHRS and CDR2 YFSETQ.

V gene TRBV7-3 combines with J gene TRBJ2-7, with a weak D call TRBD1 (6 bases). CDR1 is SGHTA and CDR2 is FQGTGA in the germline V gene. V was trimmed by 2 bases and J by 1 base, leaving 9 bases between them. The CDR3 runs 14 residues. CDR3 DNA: TGTGCCAGCAGCTTACGGGACAAGTCCTACGAGCAGTACTTC. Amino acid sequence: CASSLRDKSYEQYF. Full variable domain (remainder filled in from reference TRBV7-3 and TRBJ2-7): GAGVSQTPSNKVTEKGKYVELRCDPISGHTALYWYRQSLGQGPEFLIYFQGTGAADDSGLPNDRFFAVRPEGSVSTLKIQRTERGDSAVYLCASSLRDKSYEQYFGPGTRLTVT.

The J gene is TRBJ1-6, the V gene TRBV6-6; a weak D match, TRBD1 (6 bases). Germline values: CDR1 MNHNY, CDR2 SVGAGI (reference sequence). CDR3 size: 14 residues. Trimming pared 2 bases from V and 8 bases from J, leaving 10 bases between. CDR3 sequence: CASSYRAGDSPLHF. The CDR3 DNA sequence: TGTGCCAGCAGTTACCGAGCAGGGGATTCACCCCTCCACTTT.